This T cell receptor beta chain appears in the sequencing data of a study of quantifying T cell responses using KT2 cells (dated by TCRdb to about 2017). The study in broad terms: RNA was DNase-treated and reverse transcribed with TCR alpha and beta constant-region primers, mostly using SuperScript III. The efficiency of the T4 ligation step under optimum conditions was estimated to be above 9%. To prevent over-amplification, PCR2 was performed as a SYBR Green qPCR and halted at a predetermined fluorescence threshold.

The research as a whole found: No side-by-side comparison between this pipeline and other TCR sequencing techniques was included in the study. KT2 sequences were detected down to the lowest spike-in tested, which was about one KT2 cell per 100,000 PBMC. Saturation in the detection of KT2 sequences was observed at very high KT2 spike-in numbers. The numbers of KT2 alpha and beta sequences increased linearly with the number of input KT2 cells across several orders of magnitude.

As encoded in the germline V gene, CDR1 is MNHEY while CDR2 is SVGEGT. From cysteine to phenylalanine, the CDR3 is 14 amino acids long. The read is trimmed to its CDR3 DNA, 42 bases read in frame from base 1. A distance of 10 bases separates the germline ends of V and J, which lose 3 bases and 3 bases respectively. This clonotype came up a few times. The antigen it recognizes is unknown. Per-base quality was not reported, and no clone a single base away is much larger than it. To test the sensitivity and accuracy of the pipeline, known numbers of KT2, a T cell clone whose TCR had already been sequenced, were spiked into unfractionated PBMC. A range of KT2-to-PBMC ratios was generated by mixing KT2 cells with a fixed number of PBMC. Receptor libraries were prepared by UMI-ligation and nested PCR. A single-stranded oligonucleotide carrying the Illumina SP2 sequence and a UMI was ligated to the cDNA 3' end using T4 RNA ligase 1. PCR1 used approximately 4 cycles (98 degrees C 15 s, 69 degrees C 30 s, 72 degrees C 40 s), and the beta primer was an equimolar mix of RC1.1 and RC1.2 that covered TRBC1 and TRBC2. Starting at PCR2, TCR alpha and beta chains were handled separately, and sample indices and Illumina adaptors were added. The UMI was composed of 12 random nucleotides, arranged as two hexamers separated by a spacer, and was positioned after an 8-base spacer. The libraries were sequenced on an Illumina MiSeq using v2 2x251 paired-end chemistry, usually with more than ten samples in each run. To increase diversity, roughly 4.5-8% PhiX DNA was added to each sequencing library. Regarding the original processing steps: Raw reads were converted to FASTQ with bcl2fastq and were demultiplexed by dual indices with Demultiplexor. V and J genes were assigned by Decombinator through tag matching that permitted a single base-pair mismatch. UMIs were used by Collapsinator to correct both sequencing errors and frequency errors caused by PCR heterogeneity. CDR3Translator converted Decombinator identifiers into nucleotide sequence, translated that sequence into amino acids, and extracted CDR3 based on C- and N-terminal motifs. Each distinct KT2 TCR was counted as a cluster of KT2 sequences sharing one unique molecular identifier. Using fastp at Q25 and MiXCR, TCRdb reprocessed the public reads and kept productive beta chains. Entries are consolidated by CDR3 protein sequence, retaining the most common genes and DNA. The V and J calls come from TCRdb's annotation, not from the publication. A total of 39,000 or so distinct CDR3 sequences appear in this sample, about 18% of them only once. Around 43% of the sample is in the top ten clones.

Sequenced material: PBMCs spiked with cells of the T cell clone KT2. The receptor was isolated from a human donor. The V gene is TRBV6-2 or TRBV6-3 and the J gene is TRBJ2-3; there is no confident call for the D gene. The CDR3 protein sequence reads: CASSYLPRTDTQYF. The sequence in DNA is TGTGCCAGCAGTTATCTACCGCGGACAGATACGCAGTATTTT.